The following is a T cell receptor beta chain sequence with its context. The sample comes from a study of blood T cell repertoires in COVID-19. Across the study: Acute-phase and convalescent COVID-19 samples originated in the United States, Italy and Spain. In each case, the material was cDNA or gDNA derived from T cells, B-cell-depleted T cells, or PBMCs.

In the study's own analysis: How many nucleated cells were present was estimated from reference gene primer amplification. Clones were sequenced by immunoSEQ multiplex PCR, and TCRdb holds only the in-frame ones, with some missing. V and J calls and clone size come straight from that table; D and trimming were deduced from the DNA. This table holds 250,000 to 300,000 clones, around nine tenths found once. Material for sequencing was peripheral blood. The TCR sequence derives from a woman aged 40 to 50 who had recovered from COVID-19.

In nucleotides, the CDR3 is TGTGCCAGCCGACCGGGGGGGGGAAAAAAGAGCTCCTACAATGAGCAGTTCTTC. Its translation: CASRPGGGKKSSYNEQFF. The rearrangement joins TRBV7-8 to TRBJ2-1; TRBD2 matches 8 bases. V dropped 8 bases and J dropped 0; count of bases not matched to a gene: 15. From germline, CDR1 is SGHVS and CDR2 FQNEAQ. This CDR3 has 18 residues.